The 32 T cell receptor beta chains given below trace back to one sample, sequenced in a study of T cell clones after liver transplantation. Libraries were prepared by immunoSEQ multiplex PCR; TCRdb keeps only in-frame clonotypes and omits some of them. The table includes tens of thousands of clones, about nine tenths detected once. Source: CD4+ T cells from blood, taken before liver transplant. The receptors derive from a human donor who received a liver transplant.

The chain carries TRBV30 and TRBJ1-2; D is perhaps TRBD1 (6 bases). Germline V gene sequence: CDR1 GTSNPN, CDR2 SVGIG (reference sequence). The CDR3 sequence is 12 residues long. V was trimmed by 2 bases and J by 8 bases, leaving 12 bases between them. The CDR3 sequence: CAWSPQGLGYTF. DNA of the CDR3: TGTGCCTGGAGTCCTCAGGGGCTCGGCTACACCTTC.

The J gene is TRBJ2-3, the V gene TRBV5-1; D gene uncertain. In germline, CDR1 is SGHRS, CDR2 YFSETQ. Trimming took off 0 bases at V and 2 bases at J, with 7 bases between the two ends. The CDR3 sequence is 14 residues long. The CDR3 sequence is CASSLAAATDTQYF. CDR3 DNA: TGCGCCAGCAGCTTGGCGGCAGCCACAGATACGCAGTATTTT.

This chain links TRBV5-1 with TRBJ2-1, with 11 bases matching TRBD2. Trimming cost V 0 bases and J 12 bases; bases outside gene matches: 14. This CDR3 has 17 amino acids. Looked up from germline, CDR1 is SGHRS and CDR2 is YFSETQ. The CDR3 sequence is CASSLVGTSGALGGQFF. CDR3 nucleotide sequence: TGCGCCAGCAGCTTGGTCGGGACTAGCGGAGCCCTCGGCGGGCAGTTCTTC.

This chain uses TRBV5-1 with TRBJ2-3; D gene uncertain. Germline CDR1 and CDR2: SGHRS and YFSETQ. The CDR3 has 14 residues. V was trimmed by 0 bases and J by 0 bases, leaving 5 bases between them. The CDR3 here is CASSLGQSTDTQYF. In DNA form, the CDR3 reads TGCGCCAGCAGCTTGGGGCAGAGCACAGATACGCAGTATTTT.

This chain links TRBV6-1 with TRBJ2-7; D may be TRBD1 (6 bases). The germline V gene has CDR1 MNHNS and CDR2 SASEGT. The ends were cut back, 8 bases at V and 2 bases at J, with 13 bases in the middle. CDR3 size: 13 residues. In DNA form, the CDR3 reads TGTGCCAGCCACTTCACAGGGACCTACGAGCAGTACTTC. Translated: CASHFTGTYEQYF.

The CDR3 loop is CASSRIPRGANTGELFF. In DNA form, the CDR3 reads TGCGCCAGCAGCCGTATCCCCAGGGGAGCGAACACCGGGGAGCTGTTTTTT. The chain combines TRBV4-3 with TRBJ2-2, with D tentatively TRBD1 (6 bases). The CDR3 is made up of 17 amino acids. In germline, CDR1 is LGHNA, CDR2 YSLEER. Trimming removed 4 bases from V and 0 bases from J, with 15 bases in between.

CDR3 nucleotides: TGTGCCACCAGCAGGGCTACTAGTCAGGAGACCCAGTACTTC. Translating gives CATSRATSQETQYF. The rearrangement uses TRBV15 and TRBJ2-5, with D maybe TRBD2 (5 bases). The ends were cut back, 3 bases at V and 5 bases at J, with 13 bases in the middle. This CDR3 spans 14 amino acids. Germline-derived CDR1 and CDR2 are LNHNV and YYDKDF (reference sequence).

The rearrangement uses TRBV19 and TRBJ1-3, with a tentative D call TRBD1 (5 bases). The CDR3 extends over 15 amino acids. V was pared by 6 bases and J by 1 base, with 13 bases between. The germline gives CDR1 LNHDA, CDR2 SQIVND (reference sequence). CDR3 region: CASSGGVKSGNTIYF. Written as DNA, the CDR3 is TGTGCCAGTAGCGGGGGGGTGAAGTCTGGAAACACCATATATTTT.

This CDR3 reads CASSELADYNEQFF. The CDR3 DNA sequence: TGTGCCAGTAGTGAACTAGCGGACTACAATGAGCAGTTCTTC. The chain links TRBV19 to TRBJ2-1; 8 nucleotides agree with TRBD2. The CDR3 has 14 amino acids. Germline CDR1 LNHDA, CDR2 SQIVND (reference sequence). The V and J ends lost 5 bases and 3 bases, in that order; junction bases with no gene match: 3.

Ten or more counts support this clone. This chain links TRBV25-1 with TRBJ2-2, with a possible D match to TRBD2 (7 bases). This CDR3 spans 17 amino acids. The V end lost 3 bases, the J end lost 6 bases, and 20 bases lay between the germline ends. Germline-derived CDR1 and CDR2 are MGHDK and SYGVNS. The CDR3 sequence is CASSESGGLGGAGELFF. The CDR3, as DNA: TGTGCCAGCAGTGAGAGTGGAGGACTAGGGGGAGCCGGGGAGCTGTTTTTT.

The rearrangement joins TRBV4-2 to TRBJ2-1; 7 bases line up with TRBD2. CDR1 and CDR2 (germline): LGHNA, YNFKEQ. CDR3 length equals 15 residues. Trimming cost V 1 base and J 5 bases; bases outside gene matches: 5. The DNA for the CDR3 is TGTGCCAGCAGCCAAGCAGCCGGGGGGAACAATGAGCAGTTCTTC. This gives the protein CASSQAAGGNNEQFF.

V gene TRBV15 combines with J gene TRBJ2-7, with 8 bases that match TRBD2. Per germline, CDR1 LNHNV and CDR2 YYDKDF (reference sequence). The CDR3 spans 15 residues. Trimming removed 3 bases from V and 2 bases from J; junction bases left unmatched: 6. The CDR3 region has the DNA TGTGCCACCAGCAGCCCCCGGGAGGGGGCCTACGAGCAGTACTTC. This sequence encodes CATSSPREGAYEQYF.

This clone was seen a few times. The DNA of the CDR3 is TGTGCCAGCAGCTTAAGGGGCGGGGAGAATCAGCCCCAGCATTTT. Translated, it gives CASSLRGGENQPQHF. The chain joins TRBV7-2 to TRBJ1-5; maybe TRBD1 (5 bases). The germline V and J ends were trimmed by 2 bases and 4 bases, with 12 bases remaining between them. CDR1 and CDR2 (germline): SGHTA, FQGNSA. The CDR3 is 15 residues long.

The chain is built from TRBV28 and TRBJ1-4; D gene ambiguous. The germline V gene encodes CDR1 MDHEN and CDR2 SYDVKM. The CDR3 loop spans 16 amino acids. Trimming removed 5 bases from V and 8 bases from J, with 21 bases in between. CDR3 region: CASSLTAGGLGEKLFF. The CDR3 bases are TGTGCCAGCAGTCTAACCGCGGGAGGGCTTGGAGAAAAACTGTTTTTT.

The V and J genes are TRBV5-1 and TRBJ2-5, with a possible D match to TRBD2 (6 bases). The CDR3 has 15 amino acids. Between the trimmed V and J ends, which lost 1 base and 2 bases, there was a span of 12 bases. The germline V gene has CDR1 SGHRS and CDR2 YFSETQ. CDR3 nucleotide sequence: TGCGCCAGCAGCTTGATTAGCGGTTTACAAGAGACCCAGTACTTC. Its translation: CASSLISGLQETQYF.

The genes are TRBV19 and TRBJ2-7; 11 nucleotides agree with TRBD1. Germline V gene sequence: CDR1 LNHDA, CDR2 SQIVND (reference sequence). Germline trimming cut 4 bases from V and 5 bases from J; bases unmatched to any gene: 7. The CDR3 loop spans 15 amino acids. The CDR3 reads CASSTYGTGGDEQYF. CDR3 bases: TGTGCCAGTAGTACGTACGGGACAGGGGGTGACGAGCAGTACTTC.

The gene calls are TRBV6-1 and TRBJ1-4, with D unresolved. The CDR3 loop spans 14 amino acids. CDR1 is MNHNS, CDR2 SASEGT, per germline. The V end was cut by 6 bases, the J end by 5 bases, with 13 bases between. The CDR3: CASSNTGWNEKLFF. The DNA for the CDR3 is TGTGCCAGCAGCAATACGGGTTGGAATGAAAAACTGTTTTTT.

This clone was detected only a few times. The rearrangement links TRBV28 to TRBJ2-7; no firm D call. CDR3 length: 13 residues. V shed 6 bases and J shed 3 bases, with 12 bases lying between them. Germline CDR1 MDHEN, CDR2 SYDVKM. CDR3 region: CASREGRNYEQYF. The CDR3 DNA reads as TGTGCCAGCAGGGAAGGCCGAAACTACGAGCAGTACTTC.

V is TRBV7-2 and J is TRBJ1-4; maybe TRBD1 (6 bases). V gave up 1 base and J gave up 3 bases, with 6 bases separating them. The CDR3 contains 14 residues. Germline V CDR1 and CDR2: SGHTA, FQGNSA. CDR3 region: CASSLGTANEKLFF. CDR3 in DNA: TGTGCCAGCAGCTTAGGGACAGCTAATGAAAAACTGTTTTTT.

The gene calls are TRBV15 and TRBJ2-1; a possible D gene is TRBD2 (5 bases). V dropped 5 bases and J dropped 6 bases, with 17 bases sitting between them. The CDR3 contains 15 residues. Germline CDR1 reads LNHNV; CDR2 reads YYDKDF (reference sequence). CDR3 sequence reads: CATSGGLVGRNEQFF. CDR3 coding DNA: TGTGCCACCAGCGGCGGGCTAGTGGGTCGCAATGAGCAGTTCTTC. Variable domain in full (rest from reference TRBV15 and TRBJ2-1): DAMVIQNPRYQVTQFGKPVTLSCSQTLNHNVMYWYQQKSSQAPKLLFHYYDKDFNNEADTPDNFQSRRPNTSFCFLDIRSPGLGDTAMYLCATSGGLVGRNEQFFGPGTRLTVL.

This chain uses TRBV9 with TRBJ2-7, with 8 bases aligning to TRBD2. Germline CDR1 and CDR2: SGDLS and YYNGEE. The CDR3 is made up of 15 amino acids. V trimming: 3 bases; J trimming: 5 bases; junction bases outside the gene matches: 10. CDR3 nucleotide sequence: TGTGCCAGCAGCGCCGCCCCGACTAGCGCTCACGAGCAGTACTTC. Translating gives CASSAAPTSAHEQYF.

The CDR3 bases are TGTGCCAGCAGCAAACTAGCAGGGTTATCACTAACTAATGAAAAACTGTTTTTT. It encodes CASSKLAGLSLTNEKLFF. V usage is TRBV7-6 and J usage is TRBJ1-4; tentatively, D is TRBD1 (5 bases). There are 18 residues in the CDR3. Germline CDR1 reads SGHVS; CDR2 reads FNYEAQ. V was clipped by 5 bases and J by 1 base, with 20 bases between them.

V and J are TRBV5-1 and TRBJ1-5; 8 bases align to TRBD1. V trimming: 0 bases; J trimming: 6 bases; junction bases outside the gene matches: 2. The germline V gene encodes CDR1 SGHRS and CDR2 YFSETQ. The CDR3 is 14 amino acids. Here the CDR3 DNA reads TGCGCCAGCAGCTTGGGTGACAGGGGTCAGCCCCAGCATTTT. Translated, it gives CASSLGDRGQPQHF.

The genes are TRBV7-2 and TRBJ2-7; D is ambiguous. The CDR3 is made up of 15 amino acids. The V end was cut by 0 bases, the J end by 1 base, with 10 bases between. Germline lookup yields CDR1 SGHTA and CDR2 FQGNSA. CDR3 in DNA: TGTGCCAGCAGCTTAGCACCCGCCCAATCCTACGAGCAGTACTTC. Protein sequence: CASSLAPAQSYEQYF. Drawing the rest from reference TRBV7-2 and TRBJ2-7, the complete variable domain is GAGVSQSPSNKVTEKGKDVELRCDPISGHTALYWYRQSLGQGLEFLIYFQGNSAPDKSGLPSDRFSAERTGGSVSTLTIQRTQQEDSAVYLCASSLAPAQSYEQYFGPGTRLTVT.

This chain links TRBV25-1 with TRBJ2-1, with D tentatively TRBD2 (5 bases). This CDR3 is 14 amino acids long. V was cut by 2 bases and J by 9 bases, with 14 bases left in between. The germline CDR1 and CDR2 sequences are MGHDK and SYGVNS. The CDR3 loop is CASSEGLAGSEQFF. CDR3 DNA sequence: TGTGCCAGCAGTGAAGGCCTAGCTGGCAGTGAGCAGTTCTTC.

The genes are TRBV5-1 and TRBJ2-7; 11 bases are shared with TRBD1. Germline CDR1 reads SGHRS; CDR2 reads YFSETQ. V lost 3 bases, J lost 2 bases, and 7 bases stayed unmatched. The CDR3 contains 16 residues. The CDR3 here is CASSSNPGQGAYEQYF. CDR3 DNA: TGCGCCAGCAGCTCCAACCCGGGACAGGGGGCCTACGAGCAGTACTTC.

V is TRBV19 and J is TRBJ2-3; D is ambiguous. Germline lookup yields CDR1 LNHDA and CDR2 SQIVND (reference sequence). CDR3 length: 13 amino acids. V gave up 0 bases and J gave up 2 bases, with 3 bases separating them. CDR3 in amino acids: CASSIEYTDTQYF. Here the CDR3 DNA reads TGTGCCAGTAGTATAGAGTACACAGATACGCAGTATTTT. The full variable domain, in which reference TRBV19 and TRBJ2-3 provide the parts outside the CDR3, is DGGITQSPKYLFRKEGQNVTLSCEQNLNHDAMYWYRQDPGQGLRLIYYSQIVNDFQKGDIAEGYSVSREKKESFPLTVTSAQKNPTAFYLCASSIEYTDTQYFGPGTRLTVL.

V gene TRBV2 combines with J gene TRBJ2-1; maybe TRBD1 (5 bases). The CDR3 is 15 amino acids. Germline V gene data show CDR1 as SNHLY and CDR2 as FYNNEI. V shed 4 bases and J shed 0 bases, with 10 bases lying between them. CDR3 in amino acids: CASSGGSSSYNEQFF. In DNA form, the CDR3 reads TGTGCCAGCAGTGGGGGCTCGAGCTCCTACAATGAGCAGTTCTTC.

This chain joins TRBV7-2 and TRBJ2-7; 9 bases line up with TRBD2. The V segment lost 4 bases and the J segment 4 bases; nucleotides outside the gene matches: 8. Germline-derived CDR1 and CDR2 are SGHTA and FQGNSA. This CDR3 region has 15 residues. CDR3 DNA: TGTGCCAGCAGCTCTTTAGCGGGAGTAACTTACGAGCAGTACTTC. Translating gives CASSSLAGVTYEQYF. The full variable domain, rest sourced from reference TRBV7-2 and TRBJ2-7, is GAGVSQSPSNKVTEKGKDVELRCDPISGHTALYWYRQSLGQGLEFLIYFQGNSAPDKSGLPSDRFSAERTGGSVSTLTIQRTQQEDSAVYLCASSSLAGVTYEQYFGPGTRLTVT.

The rearrangement uses TRBV25-1 and TRBJ2-3; no firm D call. V dropped 5 bases and J dropped 2 bases, with 11 bases sitting between them. Germline CDR1 is MGHDK and CDR2 is SYGVNS. There are 14 residues in the CDR3. CDR3 sequence: CASSNPQSTDTQYF. The CDR3 region has the DNA TGTGCCAGCAGTAACCCGCAGTCCACAGATACGCAGTATTTT.

The chain is built from TRBV19 and TRBJ1-2, with D perhaps matching TRBD1 (6 bases). V gave up 5 bases and J gave up 2 bases, with 12 bases separating them. The CDR3 is 14 residues long. Germline V gives CDR1 LNHDA, CDR2 SQIVND (reference sequence). In DNA form, the CDR3 reads TGTGCCAGTAGTTTCAGGGGCTCGAACTATGGCTACACCTTC. This codes for CASSFRGSNYGYTF.

This chain joins TRBV19 and TRBJ1-1; D unresolved. Germline CDR1 reads LNHDA; CDR2 reads SQIVND (reference sequence). The CDR3 consists of 11 residues. Trimming pared 7 bases from V and 11 bases from J, leaving 14 bases between. The CDR3 is CASNGFSKAFF. CDR3 sequence (DNA): TGTGCCAGTAATGGCTTCTCCAAGGCTTTCTTT.